This T cell receptor (beta chain) was retrieved from a study of response to subunit inactivated influenza vaccine. The CDR3 is 13 amino acids. CDR1 is SEHNR and CDR2 is FQNEAQ in the germline V gene (reference sequence). Trimming stripped 3 bases from V and 4 bases from J, with 8 bases between. This clonotype was counted at least ten times. Antigen unknown. Each CDR3 protein is one row after TCRdb ran MiXCR on the RT-PCR reads. This sample has hundreds of thousands of distinct CDR3 sequences; approximately 18% occur once, and the top ten carry around 9.9%. Study results and limitations: There was a suggestion from the authors that each seasonal influenza vaccination recruits few new T cells.

The material sequenced was PBMCs from blood, taken 4 to 6 days after vaccination. This sequence joins TRBV7-9 and TRBJ2-3; D not resolved. This clonotype originated in a man aged 50-59 years who received an inactivated influenza vaccine. The CDR3, as DNA: TGTGCCAGCAGCTTTAAAGGCCCAGATACGCAGTATTTT. This translates into CASSFKGPDTQYF.